The sequence of this T cell receptor beta chain was determined in a study of T cell responses to AZD1222 COVID-19 vaccine. The repertoire was sequenced with immunoSEQ multiplex PCR; TCRdb's copy has only in-frame clones and lacks some. The sample has over 100,000 clones, roughly 93% seen once. CDR1 and CDR2 (germline): SGHDN, FVKESK. This CDR3 has 17 amino acids. Trimming shortened V by 0 bases and J by 8 bases, and 17 bases separated the two germline ends. Sequencing used peripheral blood, obtained 28 days after the second AZD1222 dose. This sequence originates from an adult who received the AZD1222 COVID-19 vaccine. The rearrangement uses TRBV14 and TRBJ2-6; tentative D call: TRBD1 (6 bases). The CDR3 nucleotides are TGTGCCAGCAGCCAAGACGGAACAGGGTGGCCTACCAACGTCCTGACTTTC. The encoded protein is CASSQDGTGWPTNVLTF.